This T cell receptor (beta chain) was observed in a study of cytomegalovirus exposure and HLA in healthy donors. Note on this clone: Its antigen is unidentified.

Donors counted as nominally healthy when sampled, yet unrecorded immune exposures were likely. Unmatched junction bases numbered 5, after V lost 5 bases and J lost 10 bases. The germline V gene encodes CDR1 MNHEY and CDR2 SMNVEV (reference sequence). CDR3 length equals 13 residues. Findings of the study overall: Further analysis, carried out later, found HLA-associated TCR beta chains more clonally expanded than equally common other chains. Within a later analysis, the majority of CMV-associated TCR beta chains appeared HLA-restricted.

The PCR contained 60 Vbeta and 13 Jbeta primers. The table came from immunoSEQ multiplex PCR; TCRdb's copy has only in-frame clones and leaves some out. The sample shows about 210,000 clones, around four fifths of them seen only once. This clonotype originated in a woman in her fifties or sixties in good health and CMV-seropositive. Sequenced sample: PBMCs. V and J are TRBV27 and TRBJ1-6, with 7 positions matching TRBD1. This chain's CDR3 is CASSDRVNSPLHF. The CDR3 DNA reads TGTGCCAGCAGTGACAGGGTAAACTCACCCCTCCACTTT.